This T cell receptor beta chain is from a study of shared clonotypes between healthy human individuals (dated by TCRdb to about 2020). General notes on the study: A couple of women and a few men aged 18 to 49 years were included in the cohort. Libraries were prepared and TCR repertoires were sequenced by different laboratories using diverse techniques, in order to increase sequencing depth and limit assay-specific biases. To estimate repertoire size and how much clonotypes are shared between individuals, the study performed deep sequencing of blood TCR repertoires from a few healthy adults. Leukapheresis yielded between about 0.9 and 9.5 billion PBMCs per donor. For each donor, three plates each were used for CD4 naive and CD4 memory, two plates were used for CD8 naive, and one plate was used for CD8 memory. Beyond this particular receptor, the publication reports: Sampling was restricted to blood, and TCR repertoires in tissue are likely to differ from TCR repertoires in blood. Based on pairwise subsampling, the degree of clonotype sharing among donors was expected to be affected by sequencing depth. Across four donors, approximately 5% of naive CD4, approximately 3.6% of naive CD8, 2.3% of memory CD4, and roughly 0.4% of memory CD8 clonotypes were shared. Incomplete sequencing was indicated by rarefaction of sorted-subset datasets, despite the large sequencing depth. Higher generation probabilities were observed for clonotypes shared by all four sorted-subset donors than for non-shared clonotypes. Naive subsets generally had larger estimated clonotype richness than memory subsets did. The genetic and exposure-history diversity represented was limited by the small number of donors.

Using the deep immunoSEQ assay, multiplex PCR amplified TCR CDR3 regions from genomic DNA. Extracted genomic DNA from each cell subset was spread evenly across all wells of several immunoSEQ 96-well plates, with each plate serving as a replicate. For sorted subsets, 150 to 250 ng of genomic DNA, equivalent to around 29,000 T cell genomes, went into each replicate PCR. Purified libraries were measured with a Qubit 3.0 fluorometer, size-checked on a Bioanalyzer 2100, and measured again with the KAPA Library Quantification kit. Every immunoSEQ 96-well plate was sequenced on a dedicated single-read 150-cycle Illumina NextSeq 550 flow cell. Processing in the source paper ran as follows. Because the immunoSEQ output included only junctional sequences and no quality scores, the filtering could not be the same as the filtering used for full-length reads. Sequences were annotated with PyIR, a Python wrapper for IgBLAST v1.9, using IMGT germline references to assign V/J genes and CDR3. Reads were filtered out if the reads had weak V/J assignments (E-value above 1e-6), no CDR3, stop codons, out-of-frame junctions, or ambiguous translated residues. V3J clonotypes were defined as sequences sharing the same inferred V gene, J gene, and CDR3 amino acid sequence. To compute the percentage overlap between repertoires, the number of shared unique clonotypes was divided by the size of the smaller repertoire. Three approaches were used to assess repertoire richness: RTK rarefaction, the Chao1 estimator, and Recon v2.1 estimates of unobserved clonotypes. OLGA was used to compute generation probabilities for all TCRbeta clonotypes that the gDNA method yielded from several donors. The source is immuneACCESS, and TCRdb retained only in-frame sequences with V and J called. Part of the clones is not carried over; for the studies checked, unresolved V genes explain less than half of this, and the remainder is unexplained. That table furnishes V, J and clone size, whereas the DNA furnished D and trimming. This sample gives hundreds of thousands of clones in total; under 80% of them show up just once. The ten largest clones capture 9% to 12% of the sample.

V loses 4 bases, J loses 8 bases, and the germline ends lie 11 bases apart. CDR1 and CDR2 (SQVTM, ANQGSEA) derive from the germline V gene. The CDR3 measures 12 amino acids from cysteine to phenylalanine. Just the 36-base CDR3 DNA is kept, in frame starting at base 1. This clone was recorded a few times. What this receptor recognizes is not known. One base away there is no much larger clone; base qualities are not given. Healthy HIV-negative adults with no recently reported acute infections or vaccinations were included as donors. All donors were Caucasian adults living in Nashville, Tennessee, USA. CD4+ T cells were enriched through magnetic negative selection, after which naive cells were positively selected on CD45RA and the remaining negative fraction served as the memory subset. Blood was collected by leukapheresis, and PBMCs were isolated by Ficoll-Histopaque density gradient centrifugation and then cryopreserved in liquid nitrogen vapor phase. Analytical flow cytometry was used to check the purity and quantity of each magnetically sorted T cell population. Genomic DNA was isolated from every sorted fraction and measured by UV absorbance on a Nanodrop 2000c.

The sequence was collected from a man aged 30 to 39 in good health. The specimen was memory CD4+ T cells sorted from blood. The cell subset or site label corresponds to: CD45RA-negative fraction. The sequence is built from TRBV29-1 and TRBJ2-2; the D call is tentative, TRBD1 or TRBD2, as each matches 5 bases. The sequenced DNA: TGCAGCGTTGGTGGGGCGGGTGGGGAGCTGTTTTTT. This is translated as CSVGGAGGELFF.